The clone carrying this T cell receptor beta chain has a single count. Its antigen is unidentified. TCRdb's copy holds only in-frame clones and misses some; the assay was immunoSEQ multiplex PCR. The sample shows around 150,000 clones, approximately 90% of them seen only once. The entry originates in a study of cytomegalovirus exposure and HLA in healthy donors. J was trimmed by 5 bases and V by 3 bases; bases with no gene match: 3. Germline loops: CDR1 SGHRS, CDR2 YFSETQ. This CDR3 region has 15 residues. Whole-study findings and limits: Associated with cytomegalovirus, according to the listing, were some 150 TCR beta chains.

The sequenced sample was PBMCs. This rearrangement joins TRBV5-1 to TRBJ2-5; TRBD2 matches 14 bases. This receptor was taken from a man between 18 and 35 years old in good health and CMV-seronegative. The CDR3 bases are TGCGCCAGCAGCTGGGGGACTAGCGGGAGTGAGACCCAGTACTTC. Encoded protein: CASSWGTSGSETQYF.